This note documents a single T cell receptor beta chain sequence. Its matching antigen is unknown. One junction end disagrees with the germline gene, perhaps due to a read error. This record belongs to a study of cytomegalovirus exposure and HLA in healthy donors. At the level of the study: Caucasian-associated ancestry cluster membership applied to about 80% of 398 genotyped donors.

Findings of the study overall: Most TCR beta V segments were productive about 90% or about 30% of the time in an earlier analysis. Rates of TCR association differed by HLA locus in a later analysis, with DRB1 highest and HLA-C lowest.

CDR3 length equals 21 residues. Per the germline V gene, CDR1 is SGDLS and CDR2 is YYNGEE. At sampling all donors were nominally healthy, likely with unrecorded immune exposures. The PCR had 60 Vbeta and 13 Jbeta primers. Measured with immunoSEQ multiplex PCR; TCRdb has only the in-frame clones, and not every one. This sample has around 180,000 clones, with over 75% found just once. The specimen was PBMCs. V is TRBV9 and J is TRBJ1-6; 8 nucleotides align to TRBD1. This TCR was sampled from a man in his late teens or twenties in good health and CMV-seronegative. The CDR3 spells CASSPRPLLLTGGSSNSPLHF. The DNA for the CDR3 is TGTGCCAGCAGCCCGCGCCCCCTGTTGCTTACAGGGGGTTCCTCTAATTCACCCCTCCACTTT.